This TCR beta chain originates from a study of CD8 T cells in ankylosing spondylitis. TCRdb analysed the 5' RACE reads with MiXCR anew, one entry per CDR3 protein. The table shows hundreds of thousands of distinct CDR3 sequences, with roughly 26% occurring only once. Looked up from germline, CDR1 is DFQATT and CDR2 is SNEGSKA (reference sequence). The CDR3 spans 14 residues. V was pared by 5 bases and J by 5 bases, with 19 bases between. Overall study results and limits: Within ankylosing spondylitis blood, a TCR beta motif made up of eight or nine highly homologous variants appeared to be characteristic.

This clonotype was observed a few times. The target antigen is unknown. Material for sequencing was blood, either unsorted or a sorted T cell fraction (not recorded which). The sequence derives from a male donor with ankylosing spondylitis. V usage is TRBV20-1 and J usage is TRBJ2-7, with D possibly TRBD1 on 7 matching bases. CDR3 region: CSARTTTGIHEQYF. The CDR3 DNA is TGCAGTGCTCGGACTACGACAGGGATCCACGAGCAGTACTTC.